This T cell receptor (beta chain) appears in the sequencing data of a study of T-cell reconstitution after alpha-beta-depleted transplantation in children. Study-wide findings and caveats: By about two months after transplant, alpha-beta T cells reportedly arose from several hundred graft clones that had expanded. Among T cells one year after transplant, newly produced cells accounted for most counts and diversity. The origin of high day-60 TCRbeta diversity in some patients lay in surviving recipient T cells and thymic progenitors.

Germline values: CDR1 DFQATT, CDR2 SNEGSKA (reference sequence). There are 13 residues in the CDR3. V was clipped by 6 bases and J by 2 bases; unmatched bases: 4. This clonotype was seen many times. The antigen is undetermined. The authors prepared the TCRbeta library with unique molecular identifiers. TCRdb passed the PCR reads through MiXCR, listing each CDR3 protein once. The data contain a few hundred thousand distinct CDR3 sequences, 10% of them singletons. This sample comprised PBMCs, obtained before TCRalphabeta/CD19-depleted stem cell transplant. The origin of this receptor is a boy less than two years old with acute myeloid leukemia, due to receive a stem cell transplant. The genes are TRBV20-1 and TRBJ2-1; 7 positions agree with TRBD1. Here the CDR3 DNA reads TGCAGTGCCCCGGGACAGACCTACAATGAGCAGTTCTTC. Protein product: CSAPGQTYNEQFF.